The entry that follows covers one T cell receptor beta chain sequence. Its antigen is currently unknown. The data belong to a study of cytomegalovirus exposure and HLA in healthy donors. The primer mix had 60 Vbeta and 13 Jbeta primers. TCRdb's table, derived via immunoSEQ multiplex PCR, lists solely in-frame clones and lacks some. The listing records 150,000 to 200,000 clones. The CDR3 has 16 amino acids. Germline V CDR1 and CDR2: SGHTA, FQGNSA. Trimming removed 2 bases from V and 6 bases from J; junction bases left unmatched: 3. Study-wide findings and caveats: A later analysis by the authors found several of the most significant clusters apparently linked to common viral pathogens. Being productive about 87% or about 30% of the time was typical of most TCR beta V segments in an earlier analysis. According to a later analysis, donors in an Asian-associated ancestry cluster reportedly had fewer N-insertions than the roughly 720-donor mean. In a later analysis, the majority of CMV-associated beta chains seemingly showed HLA restriction.

The sequencing sample was made of PBMCs. The receptor was isolated from a boy between 5 and 17 years old in good health and CMV-seronegative. This chain uses TRBV7-2 with TRBJ2-1, with 14 bases fitting TRBD2. The DNA for the CDR3 is TGTGCCAGCAGCTTATTCGGGACTAGCGGGAGCAATGAGCAGTTCTTC. It translates to CASSLFGTSGSNEQFF.